What follows are 22 T cell receptor beta chains derived from one specimen sequenced in a study of blood T cell repertoires in COVID-19. The method was immunoSEQ multiplex PCR; TCRdb's version includes in-frame clones alone and lacks a portion of them. Of approximately 40,000 clones listed, 80% to 90% were seen once; the top ten hold less than 50%. The source material was peripheral blood. These receptor sequences come from a human donor in a cohort sampled during active COVID-19.

This clone appeared once. The chain's CDR3 is CASSWGGTGITYEQYF. CDR3 sequence (DNA): TGTGCCAGCAGCTGGGGTGGGACAGGGATTACCTACGAGCAGTACTTC. This chain links TRBV11-2 with TRBJ2-7, with 9 bases identical to TRBD1. The CDR3 sequence is 16 residues long. Germline loops: CDR1 SGHAT, CDR2 FQNNGV. V shed 4 bases, J shed 2 bases, and the junction held 9 bases outside the gene matches.

About this clone itself: Sequence at one end of the junction differs from germline and may be a read error. This CDR3 is also generated by other DNA sequences in the sample. J is TRBJ2-5 and V is TRBV24-1; TRBD2 is a possible D gene (6 bases). Per germline, CDR1 KGHDR and CDR2 SFDVKD. This CDR3 contains 13 residues. The CDR3 DNA sequence: TGTGCCACTAGTGACCCAGCGGGAGAGACCCAGTACTTC. Encoded protein: CATSDPAGETQYF.

The J gene is TRBJ1-2, the V gene TRBV27; 7 nucleotides align to TRBD1. Germline CDR1 MNHEY, CDR2 SMNVEV (reference sequence). With 7 bases clipped from V and 1 base from J, the junction kept 9 bases outside the gene matches. The CDR3 is 15 residues long. Here the CDR3 reads CASTLSGGDNYGYTF. In nucleotides, the CDR3 is TGTGCCAGCACCTTATCAGGGGGAGATAACTATGGCTACACCTTC.

The chain employs TRBV6-6 and TRBJ2-7; TRBD2 matches at 7 bases. V dropped 6 bases and J dropped 4; count of bases not matched to a gene: 3. The CDR3 spans 12 residues. Germline V gene sequence: CDR1 MNHNY, CDR2 SVGAGI (reference sequence). CDR3 sequence: CASSQGGYEQYF. CDR3 bases: TGTGCCAGCAGCCAGGGAGGGTACGAGCAGTACTTC.

The chain joins TRBV5-5 to TRBJ2-7; the match to TRBD1 covers 8 bases. The length of the CDR3 is 12 residues. The junction had 5 bases not matched to a gene; V was cut back by 0 bases and J by 12 bases. Germline-derived CDR1 and CDR2 are SGHKS and YYEKEE (reference sequence). This CDR3 is CASSLAGGAAYV. Written as DNA, the CDR3 is TGTGCCAGCAGCTTGGCAGGGGGCGCAGCGTACGTC.

This clone appeared a single time. The chain joins TRBV7-9 to TRBJ1-4, with D perhaps TRBD1 (6 bases). V was clipped by 5 bases and J by 6 bases, with 16 bases between them. Germline V gene data show CDR1 as SEHNR and CDR2 as FQNEAQ (reference sequence). The CDR3 has 15 residues. In nucleotides, the CDR3 is TGTGCCAGCAGCGGACGCAGGGGATCGTATGAAAAACTGTTTTTT. It codes for CASSGRRGSYEKLFF.

The V and J genes are TRBV5-5 and TRBJ1-1, with unresolved D. The length of the CDR3 is 15 residues. The V end lost 0 bases, the J end lost 1 base, and 10 bases lay between the germline ends. CDR1 SGHKS and CDR2 YYEKEE come from the germline V gene (reference sequence). The CDR3 DNA reads as TGTGCCAGCAGCTTGGGCCTTGTGCGGAACACTGAAGCTTTCTTT. It encodes CASSLGLVRNTEAFF.

The chain joins TRBV5-1 to TRBJ1-1; D might be TRBD1 (5 bases). This CDR3 has 15 residues. Germline V lookup: CDR1 SGHRS, CDR2 YFSETQ. The V end lost 2 bases, the J end lost 0 bases, and 11 bases lay between the germline ends. The CDR3 reads CASSFQGPLNTEAFF. CDR3 DNA sequence: TGCGCCAGCAGCTTTCAGGGCCCTCTGAACACTGAAGCTTTCTTT. Full variable domain (missing parts from reference TRBV5-1 and TRBJ1-1): KAGVTQTPRYLIKTRGQQVTLSCSPISGHRSVSWYQQTPGQGLQFLFEYFSETQRNKGNFPGRFSGRQFSNSRSEMNVSTLELGDSALYLCASSFQGPLNTEAFFGQGTRLTVV.

The chain is built from TRBV2 and TRBJ2-7, with D possibly matching TRBD1 (5 bases). From germline, CDR1 is SNHLY and CDR2 FYNNEI. Trimming pared 4 bases from V and 4 bases from J, leaving 20 bases between. The CDR3 is 16 residues long. The CDR3 coding sequence is TGTGCCAGCAGTGTGCAAAGGGGTGGTAGGGCTTACGAGCAGTACTTC. It codes for CASSVQRGGRAYEQYF.

This chain joins TRBV10-2 and TRBJ2-5, with TRBD2 as a possible D gene (5 bases). The CDR3 extends over 15 amino acids. V was trimmed by 5 bases and J by 3 bases, leaving 16 bases between them. Germline CDR1 reads WSHSY; CDR2 reads SAAADI. CDR3 nucleotide sequence: TGCGCCAGCAGTCTACCCGACATCGGGGAAGAGACCCAGTACTTC. Translating it yields CASSLPDIGEETQYF.

This clone was found a few times. The gene calls are TRBV7-3 and TRBJ2-1; TRBD1 might be the D (5 bases). Germline values: CDR1 SGHTA, CDR2 FQGTGA. Trimming left V 5 bases short and J 1 base short, with 15 bases between. The CDR3 totals 16 residues. The CDR3 region is CASSIGANPSYNEQFF. The CDR3 DNA sequence: TGTGCCAGCAGCATAGGGGCTAACCCTTCCTACAATGAGCAGTTCTTC.

The chain employs TRBV4-2 and TRBJ1-5; 7 bases align to TRBD1. The ends lost 2 bases at V and 5 bases at J; junction bases unmatched: 3. The CDR3 loop spans 14 amino acids. In germline, CDR1 is LGHNA, CDR2 YNFKEQ. The CDR3 protein is CASSQTDRDQPQHF. CDR3 in DNA: TGTGCCAGCAGCCAAACCGACAGGGATCAGCCCCAGCATTTT.

The chain couples TRBV2 to TRBJ1-2; the match to TRBD1 covers 12 bases. J gave up 3 bases and V 7 bases, and 9 bases lay outside the gene matches. The CDR3 is made up of 16 amino acids. The germline gives CDR1 SNHLY, CDR2 FYNNEI. CDR3 residues: CASITGQGAKDYGYTF. The CDR3 nucleotides are TGTGCCAGCATAACGGGACAGGGGGCAAAGGACTATGGCTACACCTTC.

J is TRBJ2-1 and V is TRBV7-2; TRBD1 matches at 8 bases. The germline V gene has CDR1 SGHTA and CDR2 FQGNSA. The CDR3 is 13 amino acids. V trimming: 5 bases; J trimming: 7 bases; junction bases outside the gene matches: 4. The CDR3 nucleotides read TGTGCCAGCAGCAGGGGACAGGCTAATGAGCAGTTCTTC. Protein: CASSRGQANEQFF.

This clone was seen only once. The V and J genes are TRBV9 and TRBJ2-7; D ambiguous. CDR1 and CDR2 (germline): SGDLS, YYNGEE. V lost 3 bases, J lost 0 bases, and 7 bases lay in between. The length of the CDR3 is 13 residues. CDR3 sequence: CASSAESSYEQYF. In DNA form, the CDR3 reads TGTGCCAGCAGCGCCGAGAGCTCCTACGAGCAGTACTTC.

This clone was detected a few times. The identical CDR3 is also encoded by other nucleotide sequences in the sample. The chain combines TRBV4-3 with TRBJ2-5; 13 nucleotides align to TRBD2. V lost 3 bases, J lost 2 bases, and 0 bases stayed unmatched. Germline CDR1 is LGHNA and CDR2 is YSLEER. The length of the CDR3 is 15 residues. The CDR3 loop reads CASSQGLAGQETQYF. In nucleotides, the CDR3 is TGCGCCAGCAGCCAGGGACTAGCGGGGCAAGAGACCCAGTACTTC.

The rearrangement uses TRBV19 and TRBJ2-1; D call uncertain. V dropped 2 bases and J dropped 4 bases, with 6 bases sitting between them. The CDR3 has 13 amino acids. Per germline, CDR1 LNHDA and CDR2 SQIVND (reference sequence). In DNA, the CDR3 is TGTGCCAGTAGTATACTCCTATACAATGAGCAGTTCTTC. Protein sequence: CASSILLYNEQFF.

The rearrangement uses TRBV7-8 and TRBJ2-1, with D perhaps matching TRBD2 (5 bases). Looked up from germline, CDR1 is SGHVS and CDR2 is FQNEAQ. V gave up 1 base and J gave up 6 bases, with 19 bases separating them. This CDR3 comprises 17 residues. This CDR3 is CASSLVQGGSRFNEQFF. CDR3 coding DNA: TGTGCCAGCAGCTTAGTTCAAGGAGGATCTAGGTTCAATGAGCAGTTCTTC.

The chain uses TRBV28 and TRBJ2-5; TRBD2 aligns across 9 bases. The junction had 10 bases not matched to a gene; V was cut back by 1 base and J by 1 base. The CDR3 is 18 residues long. The V gene's germline CDR1 is MDHEN and CDR2 SYDVKM. The CDR3 DNA reads as TGTGCCAGCAGTTTATACCCGAATAGCGGGGGACTCCAAGAGACCCAGTACTTC. Amino acids: CASSLYPNSGGLQETQYF. Full variable domain (outside the CDR3, taken from reference TRBV28 and TRBJ2-5): DVKVTQSSRYLVKRTGEKVFLECVQDMDHENMFWYRQDPGLGLRLIYFSYDVKMKEKGDIPEGYSVSREKKERFSLILESASTNQTSMYLCASSLYPNSGGLQETQYFGPGTRLLVL.

In nucleotides, the CDR3 is TGTGCCAGCAGTAAGACTAGCCATGACGAGCAGTACGTC. This codes for CASSKTSHDEQYV. The chain is built from TRBV6-5 and TRBJ2-7; TRBD2 aligns across 7 bases. The CDR3 has 13 residues. J lost 5 bases, V lost 5 bases, and 6 bases had no gene match. Germline CDR1 reads MNHEY; CDR2 reads SVGAGI.

The CDR3 region has the DNA TGTGCCAGCAGCTTGCAGGGGCCGGACACCGGGGAGCTGTTTTTT. Encoded protein: CASSLQGPDTGELFF. V and J are TRBV5-6 and TRBJ2-2, with a possible D match to TRBD1 (6 bases). V lost 1 base and J 3 bases, leaving 10 bases between the germline ends. The germline V gene encodes CDR1 SGHDT and CDR2 YYEEEE. The CDR3 extends over 15 amino acids.

V usage is TRBV4-1 and J usage is TRBJ2-1; possibly TRBD2 for D (5 bases). V was trimmed by 3 bases and J by 4 bases, leaving 13 bases between them. Germline CDR1 is MGHRA and CDR2 is YSYEKL. The CDR3 is 15 amino acids. Here the CDR3 reads CASSQIPGSYNEQFF. CDR3 DNA sequence: TGCGCCAGCAGCCAGATCCCGGGATCTTACAATGAGCAGTTCTTC.